The 17 T cell receptor beta chains reported below all come from one sample, sequenced in a study of cytomegalovirus exposure and HLA in healthy donors. This PCR relied on a set of 60 Vbeta primers and 13 Jbeta primers. TCRdb's table, derived via immunoSEQ multiplex PCR, lists solely in-frame clones and lacks some. The sample has more than 140,000 clones, about 80% seen once; the top ten hold about 5.6%. The sequencing sample was made of PBMCs. The receptors derive from a man aged 25-45 years in good health and CMV-seropositive.

The rearrangement joins TRBV4-1 to TRBJ2-7, with 9 bases that match TRBD1. CDR1 and CDR2 (germline): MGHRA, YSYEKL. The V and J ends lost 6 bases and 5 bases, in that order; junction bases with no gene match: 11. CDR3 size: 15 residues. The CDR3 region has the DNA TGCGCCAGCAGGACTATACAGGGGGCGCGAGACGAGCAGTACTTC. Translation gives CASRTIQGARDEQYF.

The gene calls are TRBV9 and TRBJ2-7; D possibly corresponds to TRBD2 (6 bases). Per germline, CDR1 SGDLS and CDR2 YYNGEE. The CDR3 contains 15 residues. V lost 4 bases and J lost 0, with 14 bases in between. CDR3 in amino acids: CASSPQAGSSYEQYF. The CDR3 nucleotides read TGTGCCAGCAGCCCTCAGGCGGGGAGCTCCTACGAGCAGTACTTC.

This clone has more than one count but fewer than ten. V usage is TRBV28 and J usage is TRBJ1-5; 8 bases map to TRBD1. The length of the CDR3 is 14 residues. Germline CDR1 reads MDHEN; CDR2 reads SYDVKM. V lost 7 bases and J lost 6; bases outside the gene matches: 8. CDR3 coding DNA: TGTGCCAGCACCCTAGCGACAGGGGTTCAGCCCCAGCATTTT. Translated, it gives CASTLATGVQPQHF.

V and J are TRBV28 and TRBJ2-3; D may be TRBD1 (5 bases). The germline gives CDR1 MDHEN, CDR2 SYDVKM. CDR3 length: 14 residues. The germline V and J ends were trimmed by 3 bases and 5 bases, with 12 bases remaining between them. Written as DNA, the CDR3 is TGTGCCAGCAGTTTGGGGCGAAGGTTAGATACGCAGTATTTT. As protein: CASSLGRRLDTQYF.

This clone was recorded only once. The V call is TRBV27, the J call TRBJ1-5; TRBD1 agrees at 7 bases. The CDR3 loop spans 14 amino acids. Germline V lookup: CDR1 MNHEY, CDR2 SMNVEV (reference sequence). Trimming at V came to 3 bases and at J to 2 bases, leaving 1 base not matched to a gene. CDR3 protein: CASSFDRGNQPQHF. The DNA for the CDR3 is TGTGCCAGCAGTTTCGACAGGGGCAATCAGCCCCAGCATTTT.

The chain has TRBV5-1 and TRBJ2-3, with 9 bases fitting TRBD2. The CDR3 runs to 17 residues. Germline V gene sequence: CDR1 SGHRS, CDR2 YFSETQ. V was pared by 5 bases and J by 5 bases, with 15 bases of the junction left unmatched. CDR3 DNA sequence: TGCGCCAGCAGTCAGACGGTAGCGGGGGCTACACGAGATACGCAGTATTTT. As protein: CASSQTVAGATRDTQYF.

The V call is TRBV10-3, the J call TRBJ2-7, with 9 bases fitting TRBD1. V shed 6 bases and J 3 bases; nucleotides not matched to a gene: 9. From germline, CDR1 is ENHRY and CDR2 SYGVKD. The CDR3 is 15 amino acids. CDR3 nucleotide sequence: TGTGCCATCAGACCGGGACAGGGTGGAATCTACGAGCAGTACTTC. The encoded protein is CAIRPGQGGIYEQYF.

V gene TRBV2 combines with J gene TRBJ2-1, with D possibly matching TRBD1 (6 bases). Germline V gene sequence: CDR1 SNHLY, CDR2 FYNNEI. This CDR3 contains 11 residues. V shed 10 bases and J shed 9 bases, with 13 bases lying between them. The CDR3 DNA is TGTGCCACAACCCAGGGGTTTGAGCAGTTCTTC. It codes for CATTQGFEQFF.

Written as DNA, the CDR3 is TGTGCCAGCAGTACGAAGGGGGCCCGGCACTTT. This translates into CASSTKGARHF. The chain carries TRBV28 and TRBJ1-6, with TRBD1 identical over 7 bases. The trim removed 5 bases at V and 19 bases at J, leaving 8 bases unmatched. Germline CDR1 is MDHEN and CDR2 is SYDVKM. This CDR3 contains 11 residues. Drawing the rest from reference TRBV28 and TRBJ1-6, the complete variable domain is DVKVTQSSRYLVKRTGEKVFLECVQDMDHENMFWYRQDPGLGLRLIYFSYDVKMKEKGDIPEGYSVSREKKERFSLILESASTNQTSMYLCASSTKGARHFGNGTRLTVT.

CDR3 nucleotides: TGTGCCAGCAGTTGGGGGCCGGGACAGGATTCGAGGGAGCTGTTTTTT. Protein: CASSWGPGQDSRELFF. The chain links TRBV27 to TRBJ2-2; TRBD1 agrees at 8 bases. Germline V gene sequence: CDR1 MNHEY, CDR2 SMNVEV (reference sequence). J gave up 9 bases and V 4 bases, and 13 bases lay outside the gene matches. CDR3 length: 16 residues.

The gene calls are TRBV27 and TRBJ1-4; 8 bases agree with TRBD1. Germline V lookup: CDR1 MNHEY, CDR2 SMNVEV (reference sequence). Losses at the gene ends were 5 bases for V and 6 bases for J; bases not matched to a gene: 8. The CDR3 consists of 15 residues. The CDR3 nucleotides are TGTGCCAGCAGTCTACGGACAGGGTCCCATGAAAAACTGTTTTTT. Translated: CASSLRTGSHEKLFF.

The V call is TRBV9, the J call TRBJ2-1; D gene ambiguous. The CDR3 runs 13 residues. Trimming removed 0 bases from V and 8 bases from J, with 9 bases in between. Germline-derived CDR1 and CDR2 are SGDLS and YYNGEE. The CDR3 protein is CASSVAVLDEQFF. CDR3 nucleotides: TGTGCCAGCAGCGTAGCAGTATTGGATGAGCAGTTCTTC.

J is TRBJ2-1 and V is TRBV7-8, with 11 bases lining up with TRBD2. V trimming: 0 bases; J trimming: 7 bases; junction bases outside the gene matches: 5. Germline CDR1 is SGHVS and CDR2 is FQNEAQ. The CDR3 sequence is 16 residues long. In DNA, the CDR3 is TGTGCCAGCAGCTTAGCTAGCGGGGGGGCCTTGAATGAGCAGTTCTTC. Protein: CASSLASGGALNEQFF.

Here the CDR3 DNA reads TGTGCCAGCAGTCCCTCGGGCAGGGGGCCTGAAAAACTGTTTTTT. Protein: CASSPSGRGPEKLFF. The rearrangement links TRBV28 to TRBJ1-4, with 8 bases identical to TRBD1. The V gene end was trimmed by 5 bases and the J gene end by 7 bases; junction bases not matched to a gene: 9. This CDR3 comprises 15 residues. The germline V gene encodes CDR1 MDHEN and CDR2 SYDVKM.

As regards this clone: Compared with germline, one end of the junction differs, possibly owing to a read error. The J gene is TRBJ2-6, the V gene TRBV7-9; perhaps TRBD1 as D (5 bases). The CDR3 length is 17 residues. The V gene's germline CDR1 is SEHNR and CDR2 FQNEAQ (reference sequence). The CDR3 protein is CASSLAGQHPGANGLTF. The CDR3 DNA reads as TGTGCCAGCAGCTTAGCCGGACAACACCCTGGGGCCAACGGCCTGACTTTC. Combining the CDR3 with reference TRBV7-9 and TRBJ2-6 gives the whole variable domain DTGVSQNPRHKITKRGQNVTFRCDPISEHNRLYWYRQTLGQGPEFLTYFQNEAQLEKSRLLSDRFSAERPKGSFSTLEIQRTEQGDSAMYLCASSLAGQHPGANGLTFGAGSRLTVL.

The chain links TRBV7-9 to TRBJ2-2; possible D gene TRBD1, 6 bases. The V gene's germline CDR1 is SEHNR and CDR2 FQNEAQ (reference sequence). The CDR3 has 15 amino acids. The ends were cut back, 5 bases at V and 4 bases at J, with 14 bases in the middle. As DNA, the CDR3 is TGTGCCAGCAGCACTGGACAGATGGTCACCGGGGAGCTGTTTTTT. It codes for CASSTGQMVTGELFF.

The chain uses TRBV28 and TRBJ2-1; 8 positions match TRBD1. From germline, CDR1 is MDHEN and CDR2 SYDVKM. The length of the CDR3 is 16 residues. Losses at the gene ends were 3 bases for V and 7 bases for J; bases not matched to a gene: 11. The CDR3 DNA sequence: TGTGCCAGCAGTTTTTATCCAGGGGGCCGGGGGAATGAGCAGTTCTTC. Its translation: CASSFYPGGRGNEQFF.